This T cell receptor (beta chain) was identified in a study of CD8+CD57+ T cells in acquired aplastic anemia. CD8+CD57+ cell expansion, shown by flow cytometry, had occurred in the patients selected for sequencing. Patients uniformly had severe acquired aplastic anemia. The CDR3 spans 14 residues. Germline V gene sequence: CDR1 ENHRY, CDR2 SYGVKD. Trimming left V 3 bases short and J 7 bases short, with 13 bases between. This clonotype has more than one count but fewer than ten. The TCR beta profiling, which covered VDJ combination and CDR3 sequence, was carried out using genomic DNA as the template. MiXCR, applied by TCRdb to the reads, yields one record per CDR3 protein. The sample has 150,000 to 180,000 distinct CDR3 sequences; around half are singletons.

Sequencing was done on a sample of sorted CD4+, CD8+, or CD8+CD57+ T cells (not recorded which) from PBMCs. V gene TRBV10-3 combines with J gene TRBJ1-5; D might be TRBD1 (5 bases). This receptor was obtained from a human donor with aplastic anemia. The CDR3 DNA sequence: TGTGCCATCAGTGACAGAGGGGTAGGACAGCCCCAGCATTTT. Amino acids: CAISDRGVGQPQHF.